This T cell receptor beta chain was identified in a study of identical twins. In germline, CDR1 is MNHEY, CDR2 SVGAGI. The CDR3 length is 15 residues. V was pared by 0 bases and J by 7 bases, with 6 bases of the junction left unmatched. A universal primer site was created by template switching, with the cDNA bearing unique molecular identifiers. TCRdb reprocessed the 5' RACE reads via MiXCR and lists one record per CDR3 protein. The top ten hold 8.5% to 10% of the sample, which has approximately 230,000 distinct CDR3 sequences, over 13% seen once. Sequences were obtained from memory (CD45RO+) T cells sorted from blood. This TCR derives from a woman in her late teens or twenties in good health. This rearrangement joins TRBV6-5 to TRBJ2-1; 7 bases agree with TRBD2. The CDR3: CASSYSASGVNEQFF. CDR3 in DNA: TGTGCCAGCAGTTACTCGGCTAGCGGAGTTAATGAGCAGTTCTTC.